The 28 T cell receptor beta chains reported below all come from one sample, sequenced in a study of shared clonotypes between healthy human individuals. Produced via immunoSEQ multiplex PCR; TCRdb's table is partial and in-frame only. The sample shows around 2.5 million clones, more than 85% of them seen only once. Sample: naive CD4+ T cells from PBMCs. As for subset: CD45RA+ positively selected. The receptors originated from a man between 18 and 35 years old in good health. Some clones in this sample may be carry-over from other donors' samples.

The chain is built from TRBV5-5 and TRBJ1-4; D is perhaps TRBD1 (6 bases). This CDR3 is 16 amino acids long. Germline V gives CDR1 SGHKS, CDR2 YYEKEE (reference sequence). V lost 4 bases, J lost 2 bases, and 15 bases lay in between. The CDR3 coding sequence is TGTGCCAGCAGCCCATCGGGGGCCCGTACTAATGAAAAACTGTTTTTT. Encoded protein: CASSPSGARTNEKLFF.

The chain couples TRBV28 to TRBJ2-7; TRBD1 aligns across 7 bases. Germline V gene sequence: CDR1 MDHEN, CDR2 SYDVKM. J gave up 10 bases and V 6 bases, and 18 bases lay outside the gene matches. This CDR3 spans 15 amino acids. DNA for the CDR3: TGTGCCAGCAGCCCAGGACAGGCTCCAAAAGTTGTCCAGTACTTC. It encodes CASSPGQAPKVVQYF. Full variable domain (remainder filled in from reference TRBV28 and TRBJ2-7): DVKVTQSSRYLVKRTGEKVFLECVQDMDHENMFWYRQDPGLGLRLIYFSYDVKMKEKGDIPEGYSVSREKKERFSLILESASTNQTSMYLCASSPGQAPKVVQYFGPGTRLTVT.

This sequence joins TRBV2 and TRBJ2-1, with 10 bases lining up with TRBD2. CDR1 is SNHLY, CDR2 FYNNEI, per germline. After removal of 6 bases from V and 3 bases from J, the junction contained 14 bases not matched to a gene. CDR3 length: 18 amino acids. CDR3 in amino acids: CASRRLAGTKGSYNEQFF. The CDR3 DNA is TGTGCCAGCAGACGACTAGCGGGCACCAAGGGGAGCTACAATGAGCAGTTCTTC.

This rearrangement joins TRBV5-8 to TRBJ1-5, with TRBD1 matching 8 bases. The CDR3 length is 15 residues. Per germline, CDR1 SGHTS and CDR2 YDEGEE. J gave up 6 bases and V 0 bases, and 5 bases lay outside the gene matches. The CDR3 is CASSLEGQGGQPQHF. The DNA for the CDR3 is TGTGCCAGCAGCTTGGAAGGACAGGGTGGTCAGCCCCAGCATTTT.

The chain carries TRBV6-6 and TRBJ2-3; 7 nucleotides line up with TRBD2. Germline CDR1 reads MNHNY; CDR2 reads SVGAGI (reference sequence). The CDR3 is 16 amino acids. Trimming took 2 bases from V and 4 from J; bases not matched to a gene: 9. The CDR3 DNA follows: TGTGCCAGCAGTTACCCCGGGACTAAGAGGCCAGATACGCAGTATTTT. This encodes CASSYPGTKRPDTQYF.

Here the CDR3 reads CASSLGIVRRTTNEKLFF. In DNA, the CDR3 is TGTGCCAGCAGCTTAGGGATTGTTAGGAGGACAACTAATGAAAAACTGTTTTTT. The chain couples TRBV11-2 to TRBJ1-4, with unresolved D. V was trimmed by 1 base and J by 0 bases, leaving 15 bases between them. Germline loops: CDR1 SGHAT, CDR2 FQNNGV. CDR3 size: 18 residues.

This rearrangement joins TRBV30 to TRBJ2-1; tentative D call: TRBD1 (6 bases). With 4 bases removed from V and 8 bases from J, the gap between germline ends came to 21 bases. Germline V gives CDR1 GTSNPN, CDR2 SVGIG (reference sequence). This CDR3 is 15 amino acids long. CDR3 sequence reads: CAWNPNRDTFDEQFF. Here the CDR3 DNA reads TGTGCCTGGAACCCCAACCGGGACACCTTCGATGAGCAGTTCTTC.

The V gene is TRBV5-1, the J gene TRBJ2-2, with unresolved D. Trimming took off 2 bases at V and 4 bases at J, with 15 bases between the two ends. The germline gives CDR1 SGHRS, CDR2 YFSETQ. This CDR3 has 16 residues. The CDR3 nucleotides are TGCGCCAGCAGCTTCTCGAGCCCAGTGGCCACCGGGGAGCTGTTTTTT. This translates into CASSFSSPVATGELFF.

This chain uses TRBV5-4 with TRBJ2-7; TRBD1 aligns across 7 bases. Germline values: CDR1 SGHNT, CDR2 YYREEE (reference sequence). CDR3 length: 14 amino acids. The trim removed 0 bases at V and 0 bases at J, leaving 0 bases unmatched. CDR3 sequence (DNA): TGTGCCAGCAGCTTGGGGGACAGCTCCTACGAGCAGTACTTC. It codes for CASSLGDSSYEQYF.

The genes are TRBV7-9 and TRBJ2-1; no definite D call. The CDR3 runs 10 residues. Germline lookup yields CDR1 SEHNR and CDR2 FQNEAQ (reference sequence). V lost 6 bases to trimming and J lost 5 bases, with 2 bases between them. CDR3 sequence: CASRNNEQFF. CDR3 coding DNA: TGTGCCAGCAGAAACAATGAGCAGTTCTTC.

The chain has TRBV5-5 and TRBJ2-5; 14 nucleotides line up with TRBD2. The germline CDR1 and CDR2 sequences are SGHKS and YYEKEE (reference sequence). With V trimmed by 4 bases and J by 4 bases, 15 bases remained unmatched. CDR3 length: 19 amino acids. The CDR3 coding sequence is TGTGCCAGCAGCCGGCAGGGACTAGCGGGGGAAGGCCCTAGAGAGACCCAGTACTTC. Its protein is CASSRQGLAGEGPRETQYF.

A single count supports this clone. V gene TRBV7-2 combines with J gene TRBJ2-3, with 9 positions matching TRBD1. Trimming cost V 5 bases and J 4 bases; bases outside gene matches: 4. Germline V lookup: CDR1 SGHTA, CDR2 FQGNSA. The CDR3 totals 14 residues. CDR3 bases: TGTGCCAGCAGCCCACAGGGGGCTTCAGATACGCAGTATTTT. It is translated as CASSPQGASDTQYF. The full variable domain, completed using reference TRBV7-2 and TRBJ2-3, is GAGVSQSPSNKVTEKGKDVELRCDPISGHTALYWYRQSLGQGLEFLIYFQGNSAPDKSGLPSDRFSAERTGGSVSTLTIQRTQQEDSAVYLCASSPQGASDTQYFGPGTRLTVL.

The count of this clone is one. The rearrangement joins TRBV30 to TRBJ2-3; 11 nucleotides match TRBD2. This CDR3 spans 14 amino acids. Germline assignment: CDR1 GTSNPN and CDR2 SVGIG (reference sequence). V gave up 7 bases and J gave up 5 bases; unmatched junction bases: 8. For the CDR3, the DNA is TGTGCCTTGGGTAGCGGGAGGGTCATAGATACGCAGTATTTT. Amino acid sequence: CALGSGRVIDTQYF. The full variable domain, completed using reference TRBV30 and TRBJ2-3, is SQTIHQWPATLVQPVGSPLSLECTVEGTSNPNLYWYRQAAGRGLQLLFYSVGIGQISSEVPQNLSASRPQDRQFILSSKKLLLSDSGFYLCALGSGRVIDTQYFGPGTRLTVL.

This clone was found once. This chain links TRBV5-4 with TRBJ2-1; D is unclear. Germline V CDR1 and CDR2: SGHNT, YYREEE (reference sequence). Trimming shortened V by 1 base and J by 10 bases, and 15 bases separated the two germline ends. The CDR3 length is 14 residues. CDR3 nucleotide sequence: TGTGCCAGCAGCTTGAGGCAGGCCTCCGGGGAGCAGTTCTTC. This gives the protein CASSLRQASGEQFF.

V is TRBV28 and J is TRBJ2-2; perhaps TRBD2 as D (5 bases). Germline V CDR1 and CDR2: MDHEN, SYDVKM. CDR3 length: 13 residues. The V end lost 2 bases, the J end lost 5 bases, and 6 bases lay between the germline ends. DNA for the CDR3: TGTGCCAGCAGTTTAAGGGAGACCGGGGAGCTGTTTTTT. Translating it yields CASSLRETGELFF.

The J gene is TRBJ2-5, the V gene TRBV5-6; 7 bases line up with TRBD1. This CDR3 contains 15 residues. The V segment lost 4 bases and the J segment 2 bases; nucleotides outside the gene matches: 8. The V gene's germline CDR1 is SGHDT and CDR2 YYEEEE. CDR3 region: CASSRRQGPQETQYF. The CDR3 nucleotides are TGTGCCAGCAGCCGTCGACAGGGACCGCAAGAGACCCAGTACTTC. Filled out from reference TRBV5-6 and TRBJ2-5, the complete variable domain reads DAGVTQSPTHLIKTRGQQVTLRCSPKSGHDTVSWYQQALGQGPQFIFQYYEEEERQRGNFPDRFSGHQFPNYSSELNVNALLLGDSALYLCASSRRQGPQETQYFGPGTRLLVL.

V and J are TRBV11-2 and TRBJ1-5; D uncertain. The germline V gene encodes CDR1 SGHAT and CDR2 FQNNGV. V was cut by 0 bases and J by 7 bases, with 10 bases left in between. The CDR3 runs 14 residues. The CDR3 DNA sequence: TGTGCCAGCAGCTTAGAACGGGTGGGACAGCCCCAGCATTTT. It specifies CASSLERVGQPQHF.

The chain couples TRBV19 to TRBJ2-3; perhaps D is TRBD1 or TRBD2 (5 bases each). The CDR3 has 13 amino acids. The ends were cut back, 7 bases at V and 4 bases at J, with 12 bases in the middle. Per the germline V gene, CDR1 is LNHDA and CDR2 is SQIVND (reference sequence). This CDR3 reads CASNLRGADTQYF. The CDR3 DNA sequence: TGTGCCAGTAACCTTAGAGGGGCAGATACGCAGTATTTT.

The rearrangement uses TRBV18 and TRBJ1-2; D uncertain. From germline, CDR1 is KGHSH and CDR2 LQKENI. V was clipped by 0 bases and J by 8 bases, with 16 bases between them. CDR3 length: 15 amino acids. The CDR3 reads CASSPPAPLSSGYTF. The DNA for the CDR3 is TGTGCCAGCTCACCACCGGCCCCCCTGAGCTCCGGCTACACCTTC.

The chain has TRBV29-1 and TRBJ2-1; the match to TRBD2 covers 12 bases. There are 17 residues in the CDR3. Unmatched junction bases numbered 8, after V lost 5 bases and J lost 0 bases. Germline CDR1 reads SQVTM; CDR2 reads ANQGSEA. Written as DNA, the CDR3 is TGCAGCGTTATGGGACTAGCGGGCATGAGCTCCTACAATGAGCAGTTCTTC. Translated, it gives CSVMGLAGMSSYNEQFF.

The gene calls are TRBV7-2 and TRBJ2-7, with TRBD1 identical over 8 bases. Trimming took 5 bases from V and 8 from J; bases not matched to a gene: 5. The CDR3 is 12 amino acids. Germline assignment: CDR1 SGHTA and CDR2 FQGNSA. In nucleotides, the CDR3 is TGTGCCAGCAGCAAACGACAGGGGCAGCAGTACTTC. Protein product: CASSKRQGQQYF.

The rearrangement links TRBV4-3 to TRBJ2-7; 7 bases are shared with TRBD1. The CDR3 loop spans 14 amino acids. Germline V CDR1 and CDR2: LGHNA, YSLEER. J lost 6 bases, V lost 7 bases, and 12 bases had no gene match. The chain's CDR3 is CASTSNRDSSEQYF. The DNA for the CDR3 is TGCGCCAGCACATCGAACCGGGACAGCAGCGAGCAGTACTTC.

CDR3 in DNA: TGCGCCAGCAGCTTGGCCACCTCCGTGGGGACTGAAGCTTTCTTT. Protein: CASSLATSVGTEAFF. V usage is TRBV5-1 and J usage is TRBJ1-1; D unclear. Trimming stripped 0 bases from V and 5 bases from J, with 14 bases between. The germline gives CDR1 SGHRS, CDR2 YFSETQ. The length of the CDR3 is 15 residues.

CDR3 amino acids: CASTNRGQGRNQPQHF. For the CDR3, the DNA is TGTGCCAGCACCAATAGGGGACAGGGGAGAAATCAGCCCCAGCATTTT. The V gene is TRBV28, the J gene TRBJ1-5; 10 bases match TRBD1. The CDR3 covers 16 residues. The V segment lost 7 bases and the J segment 4 bases; nucleotides outside the gene matches: 10. Germline V gives CDR1 MDHEN, CDR2 SYDVKM. The entire variable domain, with the rest obtained from reference TRBV28 and TRBJ1-5, is as follows: DVKVTQSSRYLVKRTGEKVFLECVQDMDHENMFWYRQDPGLGLRLIYFSYDVKMKEKGDIPEGYSVSREKKERFSLILESASTNQTSMYLCASTNRGQGRNQPQHFGDGTRLSIL.

The chain recombines TRBV7-9 with TRBJ1-1, with 7 nucleotides matching TRBD1. J was trimmed by 5 bases and V by 0 bases; bases with no gene match: 3. In germline, CDR1 is SEHNR, CDR2 FQNEAQ (reference sequence). This CDR3 has 14 residues. In nucleotides, the CDR3 is TGTGCCAGCAGCTTAGCGTTGACAGGGACTGAAGCTTTCTTT. Translation gives CASSLALTGTEAFF.

J is TRBJ2-3 and V is TRBV11-3, with D unresolved. This CDR3 contains 12 residues. Between the trimmed V and J ends, which lost 0 bases and 7 bases, there was a span of 5 bases. Looked up from germline, CDR1 is SGHNT and CDR2 is YENEEA. Here the CDR3 reads CASSLDENTQYF. The CDR3 DNA reads as TGTGCCAGCAGCTTAGATGAGAATACGCAGTATTTT.

As concerns this clone: It is unclear where the CDR3 begins or ends on the DNA, so no DNA is shown, and the CDR3 is as TCRdb lists it. The chain recombines TRBV5-4 with TRBJ2-2; the table gives TRBD2 as D, unverified against the DNA. Germline CDR1 SGHNT, CDR2 YYREEE (reference sequence). Including both end residues, the CDR3 is 20 amino acids long. The CDR3: CASSFLWSGTSGGVTGELFF.

The V gene is TRBV6-5, the J gene TRBJ2-1; no firm D call. The CDR3 covers 13 residues. V was trimmed by 6 bases and J by 3 bases, leaving 9 bases between them. The germline V gene encodes CDR1 MNHEY and CDR2 SVGAGI. The CDR3 DNA follows: TGTGCCAGCAGACCGGACGGCTACAATGAGCAGTTCTTC. Protein sequence: CASRPDGYNEQFF.